This T cell receptor beta chain comes out of a study of beta chain features in type 1 diabetes. The whole isolated RNA underwent reverse transcription, so sequencing captured expressed TCRB transcripts. Repertoires were generated with immunoSEQ multiplex PCR, while TCRdb's copy carries only in-frame clones and drops some. The sample carries just under 150,000 clones, about 10% recorded once. The CDR3 has 15 amino acids. Germline V gives CDR1 SGHTA, CDR2 FQGNSA. The V end was cut by 6 bases, the J end by 4 bases, with 15 bases between. This clonotype was sampled from a man younger than 35 in good health. The genes are TRBV7-2 and TRBJ1-4; tentatively, D is TRBD1 (6 bases). Sequenced material: naive CD4+ T cells from blood. The CDR3 protein is CASSRTGTLNEKLFF. For the CDR3, the DNA is TGTGCCAGCAGTCGAACAGGGACCCTTAATGAAAAACTGTTTTTT.